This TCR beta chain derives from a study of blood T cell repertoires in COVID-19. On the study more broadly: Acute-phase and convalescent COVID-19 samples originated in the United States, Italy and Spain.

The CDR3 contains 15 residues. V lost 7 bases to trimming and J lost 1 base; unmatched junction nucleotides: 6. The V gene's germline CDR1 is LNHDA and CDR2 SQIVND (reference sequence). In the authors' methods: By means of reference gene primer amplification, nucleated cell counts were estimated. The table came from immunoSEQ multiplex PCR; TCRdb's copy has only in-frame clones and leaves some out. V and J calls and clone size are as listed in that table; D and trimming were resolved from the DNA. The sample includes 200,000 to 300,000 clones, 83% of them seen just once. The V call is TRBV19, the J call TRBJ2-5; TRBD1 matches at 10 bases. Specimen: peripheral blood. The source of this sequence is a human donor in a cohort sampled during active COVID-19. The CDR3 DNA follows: TGTGCCAGTACTTTAGGACAGGGGGTCCAAGAGACCCAGTACTTC. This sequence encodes CASTLGQGVQETQYF.